This is a list of T cell receptor beta chains from one sample in a study of response to subunit inactivated influenza vaccine. TCRdb re-called the RT-PCR reads through MiXCR, storing one row per CDR3 protein. The data hold around 200,000 distinct CDR3 sequences, with approximately 12% observed a single time. This sample also appeared in a second study, on T cells expressing NK-cell markers.

This material consisted of CD8+ T cells sorted from PBMCs, taken 12 days after vaccination. The receptor set was obtained from a man in his fifties or sixties who received an inactivated influenza vaccine. The CDR3 runs from the conserved cysteine through the conserved F or W. The order of the fields is clone size, J gene, V gene, D gene, CDR3 protein, CDR3 DNA. The D gene is left open where the match is weak. The size entry is marked missing in some rows and otherwise reads once, few, many or a size class.

few	TRBJ2-7	TRBV20-1	TRBD2	CSADQPGGYEQYF	TGCAGTGCCGACCAGCCGGGGGGTTACGAGCAGTACTTC
many	TRBJ2-3	TRBV11-2	TRBD2	CASSLLAGTDTQYF	TGTGCCAGCAGCTTACTAGCGGGGACAGATACGCAGTATTTT
few	TRBJ2-2	TRBV9	-	CASREGGGAGGELFF	TGTGCCAGCAGGGAAGGAGGGGGCGCCGGCGGGGAGCTGTTTTTT
many	TRBJ2-7	TRBV10-2	TRBD2	CASSPGLGYEQYF	TGCGCCAGCAGTCCGGGACTAGGGTACGAGCAGTACTTC
many	TRBJ2-7	TRBV11-2	-	CASSLNRVGTYEQYF	TGTGCCAGCAGCTTAAACAGGGTGGGAACCTACGAGCAGTACTTC
few	TRBJ2-7	TRBV14	TRBD2	CASSQMRGGLYEQYF	TGTGCCAGCAGCCAAATGCGGGGGGGCCTCTACGAGCAGTACTTC
many	TRBJ2-3	TRBV7-9	-	CASSLAAWGVDTQYF	TGTGCCAGCAGCTTAGCCGCGTGGGGTGTTGATACGCAGTATTTT
-	TRBJ2-5	TRBV4-2	-	CASGPGVRGLLETQYF	TGTGCCAGCGGCCCCGGGGTCCGGGGCCTTCTCGAGACCCAGTACTTC
many	TRBJ2-1	TRBV15	TRBD2	CATSSGSSGDYNEQFF	TGTGCCACCAGCAGTGGGTCGAGCGGGGACTACAATGAGCAGTTCTTC
-	TRBJ2-1	TRBV4-2	TRBD1	CASSQDSKRQGANEQFF	TGTGCCAGCAGCCAAGATTCTAAGAGACAGGGGGCGAATGAGCAGTTCTTC
-	TRBJ2-5	TRBV18	-	CASSPGRALQETQYF	TGTGCCAGCTCACCGGGCAGGGCCCTACAAGAGACCCAGTACTTC
many	TRBJ1-5	TRBV2	TRBD1	CASSDTGGRSNQPQHF	TGTGCCAGCAGTGATACAGGGGGACGATCCAATCAGCCCCAGCATTTT
-	TRBJ1-5	TRBV28	-	CASGVPQHF	TGTGCCAGTGGGGTCCCCCAGCATTTT
-	TRBJ2-2	TRBV28	TRBD1	CASSLFGTVNTGELFF	TGTGCCAGCAGCCTATTCGGGACAGTGAACACCGGGGAGCTGTTTTTT
-	TRBJ2-7	TRBV2	TRBD2	CASSVPGLAGGPVAEQYF	TGTGCCAGCAGCGTACCGGGACTAGCGGGAGGGCCGGTGGCCGAGCAGTACTTC
-	TRBJ1-2	TRBV30	TRBD1	CAWRDRGYYGYTF	TGTGCCTGGAGGGACAGGGGATACTATGGCTACACCTTC
few	TRBJ1-1	TRBV6-2/TRBV6-3	-	CASTLNTEAFF	TGTGCCAGCACCCTGAACACTGAAGCTTTCTTT
few	TRBJ2-1	TRBV12-3/TRBV12-4	TRBD2	CASNPAGVSYNEQFF	TGTGCCAGCAACCCAGCGGGGGTCTCCTACAATGAGCAGTTCTTC
-	TRBJ1-1	TRBV27	-	CASSLSENFMGTEAFF	TGTGCCAGCAGTTTATCGGAGAATTTTATGGGTACTGAAGCTTTCTTT
few	TRBJ2-7	TRBV10-3	-	CAIRGLGSEQYF	TGTGCCATCAGGGGGTTAGGGAGCGAGCAGTACTTC
few	TRBJ2-4	TRBV5-5	TRBD1	CASSSEQGALGNIQYF	TGTGCCAGCAGCTCGGAACAGGGGGCGTTGGGAAACATTCAGTACTTC
-	TRBJ1-1	TRBV13	-	CASSPGPENTEAFF	TGTGCCAGCAGCCCAGGACCGGAGAACACTGAAGCTTTCTTT
few	TRBJ2-1	TRBV6-1	TRBD2	CASRLTRGGSNEQFF	TGTGCCAGCAGGTTGACCCGGGGGGGTTCCAATGAGCAGTTCTTC
few	TRBJ2-1	TRBV7-8	TRBD2	CASSSTSGKSNEQFF	TGTGCCAGCAGCTCTACTAGCGGGAAGAGTAATGAGCAGTTCTTC
few	TRBJ2-3	TRBV7-6	-	CASSGTSTDTQYF	TGTGCCAGCAGCGGTACTAGCACAGATACGCAGTATTTT
few	TRBJ2-3	TRBV11-2	TRBD2	CASSLGPSSGGHTDTQYF	TGTGCCAGCAGCTTAGGCCCCTCCAGCGGGGGGCACACAGATACGCAGTATTTT
-	TRBJ2-1	TRBV7-3	TRBD2	CASSLVAGGPNEQFF	TGTGCCAGCAGCTTAGTCGCGGGAGGACCTAATGAGCAGTTCTTC
few	TRBJ2-7	TRBV12-3/TRBV12-4	-	CASSVQGMESYEQYF	TGTGCCAGCAGTGTCCAAGGGATGGAATCCTACGAGCAGTACTTC
-	TRBJ2-7	TRBV27	TRBD2	CASSPLAGRLISYEQYF	TGTGCCAGCAGTCCCTTAGCGGGCCGTTTGATATCCTACGAGCAGTACTTC
-	TRBJ1-1	TRBV29-1	-	CSAGGTRGGNTEAFF	TGCAGCGCCGGGGGCACGCGAGGGGGTAACACTGAAGCTTTCTTT
few	TRBJ2-3	TRBV9	-	CASSVRQGEATDTQYF	TGTGCCAGCAGCGTACGGCAAGGCGAAGCCACAGATACGCAGTATTTT
few	TRBJ1-2	TRBV7-9	-	CASSPTHSGPGFGYTF	TGTGCCAGCAGCCCCACCCATTCAGGCCCAGGTTTTGGCTACACCTTC
-	TRBJ2-1	TRBV28	TRBD1	CASSTDLGQRKGFF	TGTGCCAGCAGTACCGACCTGGGACAGCGGAAGGGGTTCTTC
-	TRBJ2-5	TRBV7-9	TRBD2	CASSLSRGGAVETQYF	TGTGCCAGCAGCTTATCTCGCGGGGGGGCCGTAGAGACCCAGTACTTC
few	TRBJ2-1	TRBV4-2	TRBD1	CASSQGQGGPNEQFF	TGTGCCAGCAGCCAGGGACAGGGGGGCCCCAATGAGCAGTTCTTC
many	TRBJ2-7	TRBV15	TRBD2	CATSRDRGSSYEQYF	TGTGCCACCAGCAGAGATCGCGGGAGCTCCTACGAGCAGTACTTC
-	TRBJ1-5	TRBV6-6	-	CATSISAQPQHF	TGTGCCACCTCTATCAGCGCGCAGCCCCAGCATTTT
few	TRBJ2-5	TRBV28	TRBD1	CASRPPGQAHQETQYF	TGTGCCAGCAGGCCACCCGGACAGGCACACCAAGAGACCCAGTACTTC
-	TRBJ2-7	TRBV4-2	-	CASSHLDGHEQYF	TGTGCCAGCAGCCACCTGGACGGCCACGAGCAGTACTTC
few	TRBJ2-2	TRBV7-9	-	CATLTGELFF	TGTGCCACGCTCACCGGGGAGCTGTTTTTT
-	TRBJ2-1	TRBV5-6	-	CASSRGEWEQFF	TGTGCCAGCAGCCGAGGGGAATGGGAGCAGTTCTTC
-	TRBJ2-7	TRBV2	TRBD1	CASLIRDSQAWWEQYF	TGTGCCAGCCTAATCAGGGACAGTCAAGCCTGGTGGGAGCAGTACTTC
-	TRBJ1-4	TRBV28	-	CASSFESMKLFF	TGTGCCAGCAGTTTTGAATCGATGAAACTGTTTTTT
-	TRBJ2-1	TRBV11-1	TRBD2	CASSYPPRLAGGLDEQFF	TGTGCCAGCAGCTATCCCCCGAGACTAGCGGGAGGTTTGGATGAGCAGTTCTTC
few	TRBJ2-7	TRBV2	-	CASSEPPAGSYEQYF	TGTGCCAGCAGTGAGCCGCCAGCGGGCTCCTACGAGCAGTACTTC
few	TRBJ2-1	TRBV9	TRBD2	CASSSLPSGSNNEQFF	TGTGCCAGCAGCTCTCTTCCTAGCGGGAGTAACAATGAGCAGTTCTTC
few	TRBJ1-6	TRBV28	TRBD1	CASRLGTGLYNSPLHF	TGTGCCAGCAGACTCGGGACAGGTCTCTATAATTCACCCCTCCACTTT
few	TRBJ2-2	TRBV2	-	CASSGLGGPIELFF	TGTGCCAGCAGTGGATTGGGGGGACCAATAGAGCTGTTTTTT
-	TRBJ2-1	TRBV7-2	TRBD2	CASSEGGLAGVNEQFF	TGTGCCAGCAGCGAGGGGGGACTAGCGGGAGTAAATGAGCAGTTCTTC
many	TRBJ2-3	TRBV9	-	CASSVATTDTQYF	TGTGCCAGCAGCGTAGCTACGACAGATACGCAGTATTTT
-	TRBJ2-7	TRBV11-3	TRBD2	CASSLLPRDYSYEQYF	TGTGCCAGCAGCTTACTTCCCCGGGACTATTCTTACGAGCAGTACTTC
few	TRBJ2-7	TRBV29-1	-	CSVDGTPESSYEQYF	TGCAGCGTTGATGGAACTCCTGAAAGCTCCTACGAGCAGTACTTC